One and the same sample provided the 19 T cell receptor beta chains below, sequenced in a study of cytomegalovirus exposure and HLA in healthy donors. Some clones are missing from TCRdb's copy, which holds only in-frame ones; the method was immunoSEQ multiplex PCR. Here the sample spans about 98,000 clones, roughly 84% being singletons. The specimen was PBMCs. All receptors come from a man younger than 35 in good health and CMV-seropositive.

CDR3 in DNA: TGCGCCAGCAGCATCTCGGGGGGCACTGAAGCTTTCTTT. Protein: CASSISGGTEAFF. The V call is TRBV5-1, the J call TRBJ1-1; D might be TRBD1 (5 bases). Trimming took 4 bases from V and 4 from J, leaving 11 bases between them. This CDR3 is 13 amino acids long. Germline V gives CDR1 SGHRS, CDR2 YFSETQ.

The rearrangement joins TRBV6-5 to TRBJ2-1, with D tentatively TRBD1 (5 bases). Germline values: CDR1 MNHEY, CDR2 SVGAGI. The V and J ends lost 4 bases and 7 bases respectively, with 11 bases between them. The CDR3 contains 13 residues. CDR3 sequence (DNA): TGTGCCAGCAGTTGGGCCAGGACAAATGAGCAGTTCTTC. As protein: CASSWARTNEQFF.

The chain joins TRBV18 to TRBJ1-2; possibly TRBD1 for D (6 bases). The length of the CDR3 is 14 residues. Trimming took off 3 bases at V and 8 bases at J, with 16 bases between the two ends. The germline V gene has CDR1 KGHSH and CDR2 LQKENI. The CDR3 region is CASSPKNTGTGYTF. The CDR3 DNA is TGTGCCAGCTCACCGAAAAATACAGGGACAGGCTACACCTTC.

The chain is built from TRBV28 and TRBJ1-5, with 8 bases fitting TRBD1. The V segment lost 2 bases and the J segment 4 bases; nucleotides outside the gene matches: 4. The CDR3 contains 15 residues. Germline-derived CDR1 and CDR2 are MDHEN and SYDVKM. The CDR3 reads CASSLGQGWNQPQHF. The DNA for the CDR3 is TGTGCCAGCAGTTTAGGACAGGGTTGGAATCAGCCCCAGCATTTT.

The rearrangement joins TRBV5-1 to TRBJ1-4; no definite D call. Germline V gene sequence: CDR1 SGHRS, CDR2 YFSETQ. V shed 0 bases and J shed 3 bases, with 9 bases lying between them. This CDR3 region has 15 residues. The CDR3 here is CASSLEGGSNEKLFF. The CDR3 DNA sequence: TGCGCCAGCAGCTTGGAAGGAGGTTCTAATGAAAAACTGTTTTTT.

The V and J genes are TRBV5-8 and TRBJ1-1; no clear D. Trimming pared 2 bases from V and 11 bases from J, leaving 19 bases between. Germline assignment: CDR1 SGHTS and CDR2 YDEGEE. CDR3 size: 14 residues. The CDR3 coding sequence is TGTGCCAGCAGCTTTGGGCCGACGGAGGGTCTTGCTTTCTTT. Translated: CASSFGPTEGLAFF.

The V and J genes are TRBV5-5 and TRBJ2-1; 11 bases match TRBD2. The germline gives CDR1 SGHKS, CDR2 YYEKEE (reference sequence). V lost 4 bases, J lost 9 bases, and 12 bases stayed unmatched. This CDR3 is built from 16 residues. The CDR3 here is CASSPRSSGGTGEQFF. In nucleotides, the CDR3 is TGTGCCAGCAGCCCTCGGTCTAGCGGGGGGACCGGTGAGCAGTTCTTC.

The V call is TRBV11-1, the J call TRBJ2-3; a weak D match, TRBD1 (5 bases). The CDR3 contains 14 residues. V was shortened by 5 bases and J by 4 bases, with 13 bases between the two germline ends. CDR1 SGHAT and CDR2 FQDESV come from the germline V gene (reference sequence). The CDR3 DNA sequence: TGTGCCAGCAGCGACAGTAGTGGTCCAGATACGCAGTATTTT. Amino acid sequence: CASSDSSGPDTQYF.

For the CDR3, the DNA is TGTGCCAGTAGTATTACCAGGGAAGCGGGGGAGACCCAGTACTTC. Translated, it gives CASSITREAGETQYF. The chain recombines TRBV19 with TRBJ2-5; 7 nucleotides line up with TRBD2. V lost 3 bases and J lost 5; bases outside the gene matches: 9. There are 15 residues in the CDR3. Germline V gene sequence: CDR1 LNHDA, CDR2 SQIVND (reference sequence).

This clone has more than one count but fewer than ten. The rearrangement joins TRBV4-3 to TRBJ1-2; weak D call: TRBD1 (6 bases). The CDR3 runs to 17 residues. V gave up 1 base and J gave up 4 bases, with 19 bases separating them. CDR1 LGHNA and CDR2 YSLEER come from the germline V gene. CDR3 protein: CASSQGLGTILPYGYTF. The CDR3 coding sequence is TGCGCCAGCAGCCAAGGCTTGGGGACAATTTTACCCTATGGCTACACCTTC.

V gene TRBV6-5 combines with J gene TRBJ2-1, with TRBD2 matching over 11 bases. V shed 5 bases, J shed 8 bases, and the junction held 5 bases outside the gene matches. This CDR3 contains 14 residues. Germline V gives CDR1 MNHEY, CDR2 SVGAGI. The CDR3 sequence is CASSRLAGRDEQFF. The CDR3 nucleotides read TGTGCCAGCAGTCGACTAGCGGGACGGGATGAGCAGTTCTTC.

V and J are TRBV9 and TRBJ2-2; 11 positions agree with TRBD2. Germline CDR1 and CDR2: SGDLS and YYNGEE. The J segment lost 1 base and the V segment lost 0 bases, leaving 2 bases of the junction unmatched. The CDR3 runs to 17 residues. CDR3 sequence reads: CASSVGLAGGNTGELFF. The CDR3 DNA reads TGTGCCAGCAGCGTAGGGCTAGCGGGGGGGAACACCGGGGAGCTGTTTTTT.

This chain links TRBV19 with TRBJ1-3; D not certain. Germline CDR1 reads LNHDA; CDR2 reads SQIVND (reference sequence). The CDR3 consists of 13 residues. V was pared by 7 bases and J by 0 bases, with 7 bases between. In DNA form, the CDR3 reads TGTGCCAGTAAACCGGTCTCTGGAAACACCATATATTTT. This gives the protein CASKPVSGNTIYF.

The V call is TRBV25-1, the J call TRBJ2-1; D ambiguous. CDR3 length: 13 residues. V lost 5 bases to trimming and J lost 9 bases, with 14 bases between them. Germline CDR1 MGHDK, CDR2 SYGVNS. This chain's CDR3 is CASSPHPPSEQFF. The DNA of the CDR3 is TGTGCCAGCAGTCCCCACCCTCCCAGTGAGCAGTTCTTC.

This clone was found a few times. The genes are TRBV6-5 and TRBJ1-6, with D unresolved. The V gene's germline CDR1 is MNHEY and CDR2 SVGAGI. CDR3 length equals 12 residues. V was pared by 5 bases and J by 6 bases, with 5 bases between. The CDR3 protein is CASSNGNSPLHF. The CDR3 region has the DNA TGTGCCAGCAGTAACGGTAATTCACCCCTCCACTTT.

This clone was detected a few times. This chain connects TRBV28 to TRBJ2-1, with D tentatively TRBD2 (6 bases). Trimming pared 5 bases from V and 4 bases from J, leaving 18 bases between. Germline loops: CDR1 MDHEN, CDR2 SYDVKM. This CDR3 comprises 16 residues. The DNA of the CDR3 is TGTGCCAGCAGTCAAAGGGCGGGGCGGGGTTACAATGAGCAGTTCTTC. This sequence encodes CASSQRAGRGYNEQFF.

The V gene is TRBV4-1, the J gene TRBJ2-7, with 10 bases that match TRBD2. The CDR3 sequence is 16 residues long. J was trimmed by 3 bases and V by 0 bases; bases with no gene match: 5. CDR1 is MGHRA, CDR2 YSYEKL, per germline. CDR3 DNA sequence: TGCGCCAGCAGCCAAGATAAAACTAGCGGGATCTACGAGCAGTACTTC. Protein product: CASSQDKTSGIYEQYF.

The J gene is TRBJ2-7, the V gene TRBV11-1; D perhaps matches TRBD1 (5 bases). The CDR3 is 14 amino acids. Per the germline V gene, CDR1 is SGHAT and CDR2 is FQDESV (reference sequence). V shed 0 bases and J shed 3 bases, with 9 bases lying between them. CDR3 region: CASSLATGHYEQYF. CDR3 coding DNA: TGTGCCAGCAGCTTAGCTACAGGACACTACGAGCAGTACTTC.

This sequence joins TRBV25-1 and TRBJ1-4; D is unresolved. The CDR3 has 14 residues. Germline CDR1 reads MGHDK; CDR2 reads SYGVNS. Trimming took 3 bases from V and 4 from J, leaving 9 bases between them. Written as DNA, the CDR3 is TGTGCCAGCAGTGATCCGGGGAGTAATGAAAAACTGTTTTTT. Protein: CASSDPGSNEKLFF.